The 9 T cell receptor beta chains below all came from one sample that was sequenced in a study of T cell responses to AZD1222 COVID-19 vaccine. Some clones are missing from TCRdb's copy, which holds only in-frame ones; the method was immunoSEQ multiplex PCR. Found here are approximately 97,000 clones, about 86% of them singletons; the top ten hold 4% to 6%. Sequenced here: peripheral blood, sampled on day 0 of AZD1222 vaccination. The source of these receptors is an adult in good health.

Details on this clone: Other DNA sequences in this specimen translate into the identical CDR3. This chain uses TRBV6-6 with TRBJ1-2; the D gene is possibly TRBD1 (6 bases). Germline V CDR1 and CDR2: MNHNY, SVGAGI (reference sequence). This CDR3 is 14 amino acids long. Trimming took off 0 bases at V and 2 bases at J, with 7 bases between the two ends. CDR3 protein: CASSYSGGNYGYTF. DNA for the CDR3: TGTGCCAGCAGTTACTCGGGGGGCAACTATGGCTACACCTTC.

The genes are TRBV30 and TRBJ1-5; 10 nucleotides line up with TRBD1. The CDR3 has 15 amino acids. CDR1 is GTSNPN, CDR2 SVGIG, per germline (reference sequence). J gave up 4 bases and V 0 bases, and 3 bases lay outside the gene matches. CDR3 sequence (DNA): TGTGCCTGGAGTGTCGACAGGGGGCGGAATCAGCCCCAGCATTTT. It codes for CAWSVDRGRNQPQHF.

The rearrangement links TRBV4-2 to TRBJ1-3; weak D call: TRBD1 (6 bases). Germline-derived CDR1 and CDR2 are LGHNA and YNFKEQ. There are 15 residues in the CDR3. The ends were cut back, 0 bases at V and 2 bases at J, with 8 bases in the middle. CDR3 DNA sequence: TGTGCCAGCAGCCAAGAGAGGGGGGCTGGAAACACCATATATTTT. This sequence encodes CASSQERGAGNTIYF.

V gene TRBV6-5 combines with J gene TRBJ2-7; 8 nucleotides align to TRBD1. The ends lost 6 bases at V and 7 bases at J; junction bases unmatched: 11. Germline values: CDR1 MNHEY, CDR2 SVGAGI. The CDR3 has 14 amino acids. CDR3 loop: CASRRGQVMGEQYF. CDR3 DNA: TGTGCCAGCAGGAGGGGACAGGTAATGGGGGAGCAGTACTTC.

This clone was seen a few times. This chain connects TRBV6-2 or TRBV6-3 to TRBJ2-7, with 7 bases matching TRBD1. The CDR3 loop spans 14 amino acids. The germline gives CDR1 MNHEY, CDR2 SVGEGT. J gave up 0 bases and V 5 bases, and 4 bases lay outside the gene matches. Here the CDR3 DNA reads TGTGCCAGCAGTCCGACAGGGAGCTCCTACGAGCAGTACTTC. This translates into CASSPTGSSYEQYF.

This chain joins TRBV5-1 and TRBJ2-7; TRBD2 aligns across 10 bases. The CDR3 is 16 amino acids. Losses at the gene ends were 3 bases for V and 5 bases for J; bases not matched to a gene: 11. CDR1 and CDR2 (germline): SGHRS, YFSETQ. The CDR3 sequence is CASSSRTSSGSNEQYF. In nucleotides, the CDR3 is TGCGCCAGCAGCTCCAGGACCTCTAGCGGGAGTAACGAGCAGTACTTC.

This rearrangement joins TRBV9 to TRBJ2-7; 8 bases map to TRBD1. The CDR3 is 16 residues long. Germline V lookup: CDR1 SGDLS, CDR2 YYNGEE. Trimming removed 2 bases from V and 6 bases from J; junction bases left unmatched: 13. The CDR3 DNA follows: TGTGCCAGCAGCGTTACAACCCAGGGGGCTTTATCCGAGCAGTACTTC. Translating gives CASSVTTQGALSEQYF.

There are a few counts of this clone. In DNA form, the CDR3 reads TGTGCCAGCAGACAGACAGGGATCTGGGAAGGTGTGGAGCAGTACTTC. Translating gives CASRQTGIWEGVEQYF. The genes are TRBV2 and TRBJ2-7, with 7 bases aligning to TRBD1. V was clipped by 6 bases and J by 7 bases; unmatched bases: 18. CDR3 size: 16 residues. Germline assignment: CDR1 SNHLY and CDR2 FYNNEI.

The chain is built from TRBV5-8 and TRBJ1-6; 7 bases are shared with TRBD1. The CDR3 is made up of 16 amino acids. Looked up from germline, CDR1 is SGHTS and CDR2 is YDEGEE. V was clipped by 1 base and J by 6 bases; unmatched bases: 7. The CDR3 loop reads CASSLQTGPANSPLHF. The CDR3, as DNA: TGTGCCAGCAGCTTGCAGACAGGGCCGGCTAATTCACCCCTCCACTTT. Supplemented by reference TRBV5-8 and TRBJ1-6, the full variable domain reads EAGVTQSPTHLIKTRGQQATLRCSPISGHTSVYWYQQALGLGLQFLLWYDEGEERNRGNFPPRFSGRQFPNYSSELNVNALELEDSALYLCASSLQTGPANSPLHFGNGTRLTVT.